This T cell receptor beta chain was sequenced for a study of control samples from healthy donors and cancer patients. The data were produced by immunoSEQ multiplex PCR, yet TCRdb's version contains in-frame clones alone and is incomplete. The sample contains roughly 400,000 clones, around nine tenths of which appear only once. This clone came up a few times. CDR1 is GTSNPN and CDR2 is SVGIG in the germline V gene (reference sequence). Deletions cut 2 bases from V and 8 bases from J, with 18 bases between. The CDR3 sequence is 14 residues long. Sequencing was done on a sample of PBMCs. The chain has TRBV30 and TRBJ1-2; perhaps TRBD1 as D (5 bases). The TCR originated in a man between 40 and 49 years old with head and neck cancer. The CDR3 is CAWSYFAQVHGYTF. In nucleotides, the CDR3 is TGTGCCTGGAGTTACTTCGCACAGGTTCACGGCTACACCTTC. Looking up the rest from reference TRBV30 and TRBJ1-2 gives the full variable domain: SQTIHQWPATLVQPVGSPLSLECTVEGTSNPNLYWYRQAAGRGLQLLFYSVGIGQISSEVPQNLSASRPQDRQFILSSKKLLLSDSGFYLCAWSYFAQVHGYTFGSGTRLTVV.